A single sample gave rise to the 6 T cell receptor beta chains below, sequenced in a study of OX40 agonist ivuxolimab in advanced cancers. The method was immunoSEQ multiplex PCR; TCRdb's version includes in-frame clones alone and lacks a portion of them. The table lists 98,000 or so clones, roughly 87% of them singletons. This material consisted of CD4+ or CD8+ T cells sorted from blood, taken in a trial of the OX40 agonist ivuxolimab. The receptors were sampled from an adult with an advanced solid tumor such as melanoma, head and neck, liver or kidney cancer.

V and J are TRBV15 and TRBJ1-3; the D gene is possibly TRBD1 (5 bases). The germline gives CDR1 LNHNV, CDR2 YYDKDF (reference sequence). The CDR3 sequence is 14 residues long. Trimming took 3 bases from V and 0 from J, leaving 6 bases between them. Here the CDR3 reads CATSSRVSGNTIYF. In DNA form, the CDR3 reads TGTGCCACCAGCAGCAGGGTCTCTGGAAACACCATATATTTT.

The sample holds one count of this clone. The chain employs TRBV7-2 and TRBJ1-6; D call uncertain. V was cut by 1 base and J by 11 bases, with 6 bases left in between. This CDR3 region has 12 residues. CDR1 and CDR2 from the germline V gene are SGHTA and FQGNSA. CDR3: CASSLGLAPLHF. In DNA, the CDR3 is TGTGCCAGCAGCTTAGGGTTGGCACCCCTCCACTTT.

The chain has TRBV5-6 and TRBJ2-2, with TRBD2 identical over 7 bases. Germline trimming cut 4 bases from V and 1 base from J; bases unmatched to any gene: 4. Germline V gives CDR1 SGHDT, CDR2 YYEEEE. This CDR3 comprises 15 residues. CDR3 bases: TGTGCCAGCAGCCCGGGACTAAAGAACACCGGGGAGCTGTTTTTT. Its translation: CASSPGLKNTGELFF.

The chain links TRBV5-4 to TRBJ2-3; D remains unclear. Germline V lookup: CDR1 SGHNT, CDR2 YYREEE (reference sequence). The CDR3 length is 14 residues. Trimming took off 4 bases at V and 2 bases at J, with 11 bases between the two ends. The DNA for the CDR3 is TGTGCCAGCAGCCCAACCCGGCACACAGATACGCAGTATTTT. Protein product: CASSPTRHTDTQYF.

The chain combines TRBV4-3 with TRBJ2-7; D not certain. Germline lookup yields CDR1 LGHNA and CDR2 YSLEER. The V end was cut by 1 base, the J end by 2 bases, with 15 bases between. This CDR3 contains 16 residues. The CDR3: CASSQGVRAGTYEQYF. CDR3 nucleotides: TGCGCCAGCAGCCAAGGAGTTCGTGCTGGCACCTACGAGCAGTACTTC.

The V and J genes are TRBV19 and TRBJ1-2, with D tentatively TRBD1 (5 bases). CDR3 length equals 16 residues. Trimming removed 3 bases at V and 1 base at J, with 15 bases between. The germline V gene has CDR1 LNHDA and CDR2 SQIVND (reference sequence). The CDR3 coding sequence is TGTGCCAGTAGTATCCGTTCCGGGGCGGATAACTATGGCTACACCTTC. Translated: CASSIRSGADNYGYTF.